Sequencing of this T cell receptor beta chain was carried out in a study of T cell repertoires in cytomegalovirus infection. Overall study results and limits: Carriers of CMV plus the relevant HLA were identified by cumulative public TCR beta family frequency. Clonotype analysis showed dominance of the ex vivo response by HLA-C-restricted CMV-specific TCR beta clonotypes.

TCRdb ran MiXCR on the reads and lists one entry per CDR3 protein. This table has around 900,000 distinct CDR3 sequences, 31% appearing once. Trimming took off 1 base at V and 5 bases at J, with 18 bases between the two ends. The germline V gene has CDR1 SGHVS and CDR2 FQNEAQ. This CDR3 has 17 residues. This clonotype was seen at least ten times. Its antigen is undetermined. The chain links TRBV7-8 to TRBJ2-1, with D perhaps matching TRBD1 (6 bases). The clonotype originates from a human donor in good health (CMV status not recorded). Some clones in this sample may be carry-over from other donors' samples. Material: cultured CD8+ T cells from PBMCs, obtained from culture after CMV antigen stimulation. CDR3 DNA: TGTGCCAGCAGCTTAGATCCCCGCAACAGGGAGAACAATGAGCAGTTCTTC. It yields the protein CASSLDPRNRENNEQFF.